The 20 T cell receptor beta chains presented below share a single source sample, sequenced in a study of CD8+ T cells in alopecia areata. RNA extraction was followed by reverse transcription into cDNA, which acted as the sequencing template. The method was immunoSEQ multiplex PCR; TCRdb's version includes in-frame clones alone and lacks a portion of them. The sample has 200,000 to 300,000 clones, none seen only once. Separation of pooled cutaneous lymph node cells was by sorting with CD4, CD8alpha, NKG2D, NKG2ACE and other markers. The sequencing input was CD4+ T cells sorted from a lymph node. The source of these receptors is a C3H/HeJ mouse with alopecia areata. The strain's MHC type: H2-k.

This clone has just a few counts. The gene names given are mouse names. Sequencing ends 4 residues short of the CDR3 end; the germline J gene provides the rest. The chain joins TRBV19 to TRBJ2-1; 11 bases map to TRBD2. This CDR3 is 12 amino acids long. Looked up from germline, CDR1 is FNHDT and CDR2 is SITEND (reference sequence). The CDR3 DNA, read in part, is TGTGCCAGCGGACTGGGGGGATCT. Amino acids: CASGLGGS. Given in full, the CDR3 is CASGLGGSEQFF.

This clone was picked up a small number of times. The germline and genes are mouse ones. The read ends 4 residues shy of where the CDR3 ends; the end is completed using the germline J gene. V gene TRBV17 combines with J gene TRBJ2-5; 9 bases align to TRBD1. The CDR3 has 12 residues. Unmatched junction bases numbered 3, after V lost 11 bases and J lost 3 bases. Germline CDR1 and CDR2: MNHDT and YYDKIL. The sequenced part of the CDR3 DNA is TGTGCTTCCGGGACAGGGCAAGAC. Its protein product is CASGTGQD. The entire CDR3 protein reads CASGTGQDTQYF.

This clone was counted between two and nine times. Gene labels here are mouse ones. The read comes to an end 4 residues before the CDR3 does, leaving the germline J gene to fill in the end. This specimen includes other DNA sequences encoding the same CDR3. V and J are TRBV1 and TRBJ1-2; a possible D gene is TRBD1 (6 bases). The V end was cut by 0 bases, the J end by 2 bases, with 7 bases between. Germline CDR1 and CDR2: NSQYPW and LRSPGD (reference sequence). The CDR3 is made up of 14 amino acids. The CDR3 protein is CTCSAERGNSDYTF. CDR3 DNA, as far as it was read: TGCACCTGCAGTGCAGAGAGGGGGAACTCC.

As to this clone: Each gene name is a mouse one. The read ends 4 residues before the CDR3 terminus; that terminus is restored from the germline J gene. The sample carries other DNA sequences with the same CDR3. The chain couples TRBV1 to TRBJ2-1; the match to TRBD1 covers 9 bases. CDR1 NSQYPW and CDR2 LRSPGD come from the germline V gene (reference sequence). CDR3 length equals 14 residues. V was clipped by 4 bases and J by 4 bases; unmatched bases: 2. CDR3 region: CTCSGGQGYAEQFF. The covered CDR3 bases are TGCACCTGCAGTGGGGGACAGGGTTATGCT.

As concerns this clone: Genes and germline come from the mouse. The part of the CDR3 DNA that was read is TGTGCCTGGAGCCCCGGCCCCGGGACTGGGGGGGATGCT. This sequence encodes CAWSPGPGTGGDA. The complete CDR3 protein is CAWSPGPGTGGDAEQFF. The rearrangement links TRBV31 to TRBJ2-1; TRBD2 matches at 13 bases. The read comes to an end 4 residues before the CDR3 does, leaving the germline J gene to fill in the end. CDR3 length: 17 amino acids. CDR1 GKSSPN and CDR2 SITVG come from the germline V gene. Germline trimming cut 3 bases from V and 5 bases from J; bases unmatched to any gene: 10. Full variable domain (remainder filled in from reference TRBV31 and TRBJ2-1): AQTIHQWPVAEIKAVGSPLSLGCTIKGKSSPNLYWYWQATGGTLQQLFYSITVGQVESVVQLNLSASRPKDDQFILSTEKLLLSHSGFYLCAWSPGPGTGGDAEQFFGPGTRLTVL.

The table lists this clone with a few counts. Genes and germline are mouse. The read ends 3 residues early relative to the CDR3; the germline J gene fills the gap. At the DNA level, this CDR3 is encoded by other sequences in the same sample as well. The rearrangement uses TRBV1 and TRBJ1-6; 7 positions match TRBD1. TRBJ1-6 is given ORF status, its function remaining uncertain. The germline V gene encodes CDR1 NSQYPW and CDR2 LRSPGD (reference sequence). CDR3 length equals 16 residues. Trimming removed 2 bases from V and 5 bases from J; junction bases left unmatched: 6. The CDR3 sequence: CTCSASPGQNNSPLYF. CDR3 DNA, as far as it was read: TGCACCTGCAGTGCAAGCCCGGGACAGAATAATTCGCCC.

This clone was recorded a few times. Mouse gene names and germline throughout. The CDR3 is cut off 4 residues early in the read; its end comes from the germline J gene. The J gene is TRBJ2-4, the V gene TRBV31; 9 nucleotides match TRBD2. The CDR3 covers 15 residues. The germline V gene encodes CDR1 GKSSPN and CDR2 SITVG. The V segment lost 1 base and the J segment 0 bases; nucleotides outside the gene matches: 2. The CDR3 loop reads CAWSPGLGSQNTLYF. The part of the CDR3 DNA that was read is TGTGCCTGGAGTCCGGGACTGGGTAGTCAAAAC.

On this clone: Gene names refer to mouse genes. The CDR3 goes on 4 residues after the read ends, and that part is filled in from the germline J gene. This chain connects TRBV19 to TRBJ2-2; 9 nucleotides match TRBD1. The CDR3 totals 15 residues. Germline assignment: CDR1 FNHDT and CDR2 SITEND (reference sequence). Trimming cost V 5 bases and J 3 bases; bases outside gene matches: 5. The covered CDR3 bases are TGTGCCAGCAGGACGACAGGGGGAGACACCGGG. Translation: CASRTTGGDTG. The entire CDR3 protein reads CASRTTGGDTGQLYF.

This clone has just a few counts. The listed genes are named as in mouse. The sequence runs out 4 residues before the end of the CDR3; the remainder is reconstructed from the germline J gene. V usage is TRBV13-3 and J usage is TRBJ2-7, with 10 bases that match TRBD1. After removal of 6 bases from V and 3 bases from J, the junction contained 3 bases not matched to a gene. CDR1 NNHDY and CDR2 SYVADS come from the germline V gene. This CDR3 spans 13 amino acids. CDR3 bases read: TGTGCCAGCATCCGGACAGGGGGCTAT. It translates to CASIRTGGY. The whole CDR3 reads CASIRTGGYEQYF.

As concerns this clone: Here the gene names and germline are mouse. The read halts 4 residues ahead of the CDR3 end, with the missing end drawn from the germline J gene. The chain carries TRBV13-1 and TRBJ2-2; TRBD2 matches at 7 bases. The CDR3 has 14 residues. The V gene's germline CDR1 is NSHNY and CDR2 SYGAGN. The junction had 4 bases not matched to a gene; V was cut back by 6 bases and J by 2 bases. The CDR3 DNA, read in part, is TGTGCCAGCATGTATGGGGGGAACACCGGG. Translating it yields CASMYGGNTG. The whole CDR3 sequence is CASMYGGNTGQLYF.

This clone appeared a few times. Mouse germline and gene names are used. The read is 4 residues too short to cover the CDR3 end, so that end is filled in from the germline J gene. The chain is built from TRBV13-1 and TRBJ2-3, with 10 positions matching TRBD2. Germline CDR1 and CDR2: NSHNY and SYGAGN. Losses at the gene ends were 1 base for V and 3 bases for J; bases not matched to a gene: 5. The CDR3 consists of 16 residues. CDR3 loop: CASSDLWGGAAETLYF. The CDR3 bases that were read are TGTGCCAGCAGTGATCTCTGGGGGGGCGCGGCAGAA.

In regard to this clone: Gene names and germline match the mouse. The CDR3 extends 4 residues past the end of the read, so its final part is completed from the germline J gene. V is TRBV5 and J is TRBJ2-5; 9 bases are shared with TRBD2. Per the germline V gene, CDR1 is LGHNA and CDR2 is YNLKQL (reference sequence). The CDR3 totals 14 residues. The CDR3 DNA, read in part, is TGTGCCAGCAGCCTCACTGGGGGGATAGAC. It translates to CASSLTGGID. The CDR3 as a whole reads CASSLTGGIDTQYF.

As concerns this clone: Mouse gene names and germline throughout. The CDR3 is cut off 4 residues early in the read; its end comes from the germline J gene. The chain has TRBV13-2 and TRBJ2-7; maybe TRBD1 (6 bases). V lost 2 bases and J 1 base, leaving 7 bases between the germline ends. This CDR3 is 13 amino acids long. The germline V gene has CDR1 NNHNN and CDR2 SYGAGS (reference sequence). The CDR3 DNA, read in part, is TGTGCCAGCGGTGAAGGACAGTCCTAT. Translated, it gives CASGEGQSY. The CDR3, in full, reads CASGEGQSYEQYF.

This clone was observed a few times. Mouse germline and gene names are used. The read ends 4 residues early relative to the CDR3; the germline J gene fills the gap. V usage is TRBV13-3 and J usage is TRBJ2-2; TRBD1 is a possible D gene (5 bases). With 1 base removed from V and 2 bases from J, the gap between germline ends came to 12 bases. Germline lookup yields CDR1 NNHDY and CDR2 SYVADS. There are 16 residues in the CDR3. The part of the CDR3 DNA that was read is TGTGCCAGCAGTGATAGGGGTTCGGCGAACACCGGG. Translation gives CASSDRGSANTG. In full, the CDR3 is CASSDRGSANTGQLYF.

This clone was found a few times. Gene names are the mouse ones. The read gets to within 4 residues of the CDR3 end, and the germline J gene fills in the rest. This sample includes further DNA sequences coding for the same CDR3. The chain is built from TRBV1 and TRBJ2-3; possible D gene TRBD2, 5 bases. CDR1 NSQYPW and CDR2 LRSPGD come from the germline V gene (reference sequence). The CDR3 runs 14 residues. Deletions cut 3 bases from V and 0 bases from J, with 7 bases between. The CDR3 DNA, read in part, is TGCACCTGCAGTGCTGGGGTCAGTGCAGAA. This translates into CTCSAGVSAE. The whole CDR3 reads CTCSAGVSAETLYF. The full variable domain, completed using reference TRBV1 and TRBJ2-3, is VTLLEQNPRWRLVPRGQAVNLRCILKNSQYPWMSWYQQDLQKQLQWLFTLRSPGDKEVKSLPGADYLATRVTDTELRLQVANMSQGRTLYCTCSAGVSAETLYFGSGTRLTVL.

On this clone itself: Genes and germline are mouse. This specimen includes other DNA sequences encoding the same CDR3. The sequenced part of the CDR3 DNA is TGTGCCAGCAGTGCTGACAGGGCAAACTCC. Translation gives CASSADRANS. The complete CDR3 sequence is CASSADRANSDYTF. V is TRBV13-3 and J is TRBJ1-2, with 7 bases fitting TRBD1. The read gets to within 4 residues of the CDR3 end, and the germline J gene fills in the rest. This CDR3 has 14 residues. Losses at the gene ends were 3 bases for V and 0 bases for J; bases not matched to a gene: 2. Germline CDR1 reads NNHDY; CDR2 reads SYVADS.

On this clone itself: Gene names are the mouse ones. The read halts 3 residues ahead of the CDR3 end, with the missing end drawn from the germline J gene. The chain has TRBV19 and TRBJ1-6; 7 bases are shared with TRBD1. TRBJ1-6 is noted as an ORF with a role that remains uncertain. V lost 6 bases to trimming and J lost 3 bases; unmatched junction nucleotides: 3. Looked up from germline, CDR1 is FNHDT and CDR2 is SITEND (reference sequence). The CDR3 runs 14 residues. Partial CDR3 DNA: TGTGCCAGCACTACAGGGGTCTATAATTCGCCC. Residues: CASTTGVYNSP. The full CDR3 sequence reads CASTTGVYNSPLYF.

A note on this clone: Any gene name here is a mouse gene name. The observed sequence ends 4 residues before the CDR3 terminus, with the missing tail filled in from the germline J gene. The chain recombines TRBV13-1 with TRBJ2-1; 10 bases are shared with TRBD2. V trimming: 5 bases; J trimming: 0 bases; junction bases outside the gene matches: 2. The CDR3 has 15 residues. The V gene's germline CDR1 is NSHNY and CDR2 SYGAGN. The sequenced part of the CDR3 DNA is TGTGCCAGCAGGACTGGGGGGCCTAACTATGCT. It specifies CASRTGGPNYA. The complete CDR3 protein is CASRTGGPNYAEQFF.

The table lists this clone with a few counts. Any gene name here is a mouse gene name. The read terminates 4 residues before the CDR3 end, so the remaining end is supplied by the germline J gene. The chain links TRBV14 to TRBJ1-1, with 8 nucleotides matching TRBD1. Losses at the gene ends were 1 base for V and 3 bases for J; bases not matched to a gene: 8. CDR1 is SGHDT, CDR2 FRDEAV, per germline. The CDR3 spans 16 residues. The CDR3 spells CASSFAGGAGDTEVFF. Incomplete CDR3 DNA: TGTGCCAGCAGTTTCGCAGGGGGCGCGGGGGACACA.

Worth noting for this clone: Here the gene names and germline are mouse. The read terminates 4 residues before the CDR3 end, so the remaining end is supplied by the germline J gene. The chain joins TRBV19 to TRBJ2-1, with TRBD1 as a possible D gene (7 bases). The CDR3 sequence is 13 residues long. The germline gives CDR1 FNHDT, CDR2 SITEND (reference sequence). Between the trimmed V and J ends, which lost 5 bases and 2 bases, there was a span of 8 bases. CDR3 region: CASRGGYYAEQFF. CDR3 DNA, as far as it was read: TGTGCCAGCAGAGGGGGCTACTATGCT.